This T cell receptor beta chain appears in the sequencing data of a study of T cells after yellow fever vaccination. Whole-study findings and limits: Some clonotypes, a small share, were shared between CD4 and CD8 compartments. By day 5 rather than day 15, the secondary response had peaked, though it was weaker.

A process of 5'RACE template switching, which added a universal primer site and UMIs, was used to make TCR cDNA. TCRdb called the 5' RACE reads again in MiXCR, with one record for every CDR3 protein. In the table there are hundreds of thousands of distinct CDR3 sequences, 8.7% of which are singletons. The ends lost 6 bases at V and 5 bases at J; junction bases unmatched: 5. CDR3 size: 14 residues. The V gene's germline CDR1 is SGHRS and CDR2 YFSETQ. In this sample, this clonotype turned up a few times. The antigen is undetermined. The sequences come from PBMCs, collected on the day of the first yellow fever vaccination. The receptor comes from a man aged 18-30 years who received the YFV17D yellow fever vaccine. V usage is TRBV5-1 and J usage is TRBJ2-1, with TRBD1 identical over 10 bases. CDR3 protein: CASKRQGADNEQFF. In nucleotides, the CDR3 is TGCGCCAGCAAGAGACAGGGGGCTGACAATGAGCAGTTCTTC.